Presented here are 14 T cell receptor beta chains from one specimen sequenced in a study of resident and recirculating memory T cells in vitiligo. Here immunoSEQ multiplex PCR was the method, and the copy in TCRdb shows in-frame clones only, minus some. In the table there are tens of thousands of clones, around 92% of which are singletons. The specimen sequenced was blood. The receptors here all came from a male donor with vitiligo.

This clone was seen once. The chain links TRBV21-1 to TRBJ2-3; the D segment call TRBD2 is taken from the table without a DNA check. TRBV21-1 is marked as a pseudogene. The CDR3 is 17 residues long. CDR3 in amino acids: CASSTEEGTSGRVTQYF. CDR3 nucleotides: TGTGCCAGCAGCACCGAGGAAGGGACTAGCGGGAGGGTTACGCAGTATTTT.

The gene calls are TRBV18 and TRBJ1-4; TRBD1 is a possible D gene (6 bases). CDR1 KGHSH and CDR2 LQKENI come from the germline V gene. The V and J ends lost 4 bases and 7 bases respectively, with 16 bases between them. There are 15 residues in the CDR3. The CDR3 here is CASSRYREKGEKLFF. CDR3 bases: TGTGCCAGCTCACGCTACAGGGAAAAAGGTGAAAAACTGTTTTTT.

The rearrangement uses TRBV9 and TRBJ2-2; 7 bases align to TRBD2. The germline gives CDR1 SGDLS, CDR2 YYNGEE. The V segment lost 1 base and the J segment 5 bases; nucleotides outside the gene matches: 11. The CDR3 is made up of 17 amino acids. CDR3 sequence (DNA): TGTGCCAGCAGCGTATATGGGGATGGCGGGAGTACCGGGGAGCTGTTTTTT. Its translation is CASSVYGDGGSTGELFF.

The V call is TRBV6-4, the J call TRBJ2-7, with a possible D match to TRBD1 (6 bases). V lost 6 bases, J lost 0 bases, and 12 bases lay in between. This CDR3 has 14 residues. Germline loops: CDR1 MRHNA, CDR2 SNTAGT. The CDR3 sequence: CASRADRTSYEQYF. DNA for the CDR3: TGTGCCAGCAGAGCGGACAGAACCTCCTACGAGCAGTACTTC.

The gene calls are TRBV9 and TRBJ1-5, with D possibly matching TRBD1 (6 bases). This CDR3 spans 15 amino acids. Per the germline V gene, CDR1 is SGDLS and CDR2 is YYNGEE. The V end lost 0 bases, the J end lost 11 bases, and 18 bases lay between the germline ends. The CDR3 DNA reads as TGTGCCAGCAGCGTAGGAGGGGGACCTTTCCAGGCCCAGCATTTT. Amino acid sequence: CASSVGGGPFQAQHF.

The rearrangement links TRBV28 to TRBJ2-7; D remains ambiguous. Germline assignment: CDR1 MDHEN and CDR2 SYDVKM. CDR3 length: 10 residues. Trimming shortened V by 10 bases and J by 2 bases, and 6 bases separated the two germline ends. Here the CDR3 reads CATSAYEQYF. Written as DNA, the CDR3 is TGTGCCACCTCCGCCTACGAGCAGTACTTC.

This chain connects TRBV7-3 to TRBJ2-2; D possibly corresponds to TRBD1 (5 bases). CDR3 size: 16 residues. V gave up 1 base and J gave up 1 base, with 10 bases separating them. Germline V lookup: CDR1 SGHTA, CDR2 FQGTGA. The CDR3 DNA reads TGTGCCAGCAGCTTAAGCCCAAGGGGGAACACCGGGGAGCTGTTTTTT. Translated: CASSLSPRGNTGELFF.

CDR3 DNA sequence: TGTGCCAGCAGCTTAACGTTCGGGGAAAAACTGTTTTTT. The encoded protein is CASSLTFGEKLFF. The rearrangement uses TRBV7-3 and TRBJ1-4; D is undetermined. Between the trimmed V and J ends, which lost 0 bases and 8 bases, there was a span of 7 bases. Germline V gene data show CDR1 as SGHTA and CDR2 as FQGTGA. This CDR3 has 13 amino acids.

The V gene is TRBV7-9, the J gene TRBJ1-3; 7 bases line up with TRBD1. This CDR3 has 16 amino acids. The V gene end was trimmed by 4 bases and the J gene end by 2 bases; junction bases not matched to a gene: 8. Germline V gene data show CDR1 as SEHNR and CDR2 as FQNEAQ (reference sequence). CDR3 sequence (DNA): TGTGCCAGCAGCTCAGGCGACAGGGCGACTGGAAACACCATATATTTT. Its protein is CASSSGDRATGNTIYF.

The genes are TRBV28 and TRBJ2-3; 15 bases line up with TRBD2. Germline V gives CDR1 MDHEN, CDR2 SYDVKM. V trimming: 3 bases; J trimming: 2 bases; junction bases outside the gene matches: 12. The CDR3 is 20 amino acids. As DNA, the CDR3 is TGTGCCAGCAGTTTCCCCGGGACTAGCGGGAGGAGGGAGGACACAGATACGCAGTATTTT. Translated, it gives CASSFPGTSGRREDTDTQYF.

The chain carries TRBV11-2 and TRBJ1-1; tentative D call: TRBD1 (5 bases). Trimming took off 2 bases at V and 8 bases at J, with 9 bases between the two ends. The CDR3 consists of 12 residues. Germline CDR1 is SGHAT and CDR2 is FQNNGV. CDR3 loop: CASSLMQGEAFF. The CDR3 nucleotides are TGTGCCAGCAGCTTAATGCAGGGCGAAGCTTTCTTT.

The chain combines TRBV5-1 with TRBJ1-1; tentative D call: TRBD1 (5 bases). Germline CDR1 is SGHRS and CDR2 is YFSETQ. Trimming left V 2 bases short and J 0 bases short, with 8 bases between. The CDR3 extends over 14 amino acids. CDR3 residues: CASSFWGVNTEAFF. The CDR3 bases are TGCGCCAGCAGCTTTTGGGGGGTGAACACTGAAGCTTTCTTT.

V gene TRBV5-8 combines with J gene TRBJ2-1; 13 bases are a match to TRBD2. The germline CDR1 and CDR2 sequences are SGHTS and YDEGEE. V shed 3 bases, J shed 7 bases, and the junction held 7 bases outside the gene matches. The CDR3 covers 16 residues. The CDR3 reads CASSYLGLAGMNEQFF. CDR3 sequence (DNA): TGTGCCAGCAGCTACCTGGGACTAGCGGGAATGAATGAGCAGTTCTTC.

The table lists this clone with a count of one. The chain employs TRBV2 and TRBJ2-1; TRBD2 matches 13 bases. Looked up from germline, CDR1 is SNHLY and CDR2 is FYNNEI. With 6 bases clipped from V and 10 bases from J, the junction kept 9 bases outside the gene matches. CDR3 length equals 15 residues. DNA for the CDR3: TGTGCCAGCAGAGCGGGACTAGCGGGATCTGAGGAGCAGTTCTTC. It yields the protein CASRAGLAGSEEQFF. The full variable domain, in which reference TRBV2 and TRBJ2-1 provide the parts outside the CDR3, is EPEVTQTPSHQVTQMGQEVILRCVPISNHLYFYWYRQILGQKVEFLVSFYNNEISEKSEIFDDQFSVERPDGSNFTLKIRSTKLEDSAMYFCASRAGLAGSEEQFFGPGTRLTVL.